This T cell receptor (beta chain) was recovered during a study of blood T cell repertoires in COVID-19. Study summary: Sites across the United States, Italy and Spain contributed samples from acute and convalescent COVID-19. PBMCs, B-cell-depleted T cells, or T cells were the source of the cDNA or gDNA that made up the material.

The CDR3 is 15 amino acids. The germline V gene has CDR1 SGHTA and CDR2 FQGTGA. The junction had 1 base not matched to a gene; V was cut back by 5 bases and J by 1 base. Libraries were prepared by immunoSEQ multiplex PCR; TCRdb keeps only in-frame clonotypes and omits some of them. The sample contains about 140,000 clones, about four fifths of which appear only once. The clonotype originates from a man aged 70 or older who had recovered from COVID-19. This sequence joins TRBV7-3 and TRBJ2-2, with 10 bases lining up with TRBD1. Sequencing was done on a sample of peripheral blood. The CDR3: CASSRTGGNTGELFF. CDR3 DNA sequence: TGTGCCAGCAGCCGGACAGGGGGGAACACCGGGGAGCTGTTTTTT.